This TCR beta chain appears in the sequencing data of a study of blood T cell repertoires in COVID-19. Study-wide context: COVID-19 samples from acute and convalescent phases originated in the United States, Italy and Spain. From T cells, B-cell-depleted T cells, or PBMCs came the material, which was cDNA or gDNA.

Original data processing: Scientists estimated how many nucleated cells there were by amplifying reference gene primers. Profiling relied on immunoSEQ multiplex PCR, and the TCRdb table lists in-frame clones only, not all of them. The V and J calls and clone size are taken from that table; D and trimming were inferred from the DNA. The repertoire consists of approximately 100,000 clones, with about 90% occurring once and the leading ten covering around 15%. Germline-derived CDR1 and CDR2 are DFQATT and SNEGSKA (reference sequence). This CDR3 spans 15 amino acids. After removal of 3 bases from V and 2 bases from J, the junction contained 4 bases not matched to a gene.

The source of this sequence is a man over 45 with acute or convalescent COVID-19. Sequenced: peripheral blood. The chain recombines TRBV20-1 with TRBJ2-6; 7 bases match TRBD2. The CDR3 region is CSASLGRAGANVLTF. CDR3 in DNA: TGCAGTGCTAGTTTAGGGAGGGCTGGGGCCAACGTCCTGACTTTC.